This entry lists 27 T cell receptor beta chains sequenced from one sample in a study of shared clonotypes between healthy human individuals. The repertoire was sequenced with immunoSEQ multiplex PCR; TCRdb's copy has only in-frame clones and lacks some. Among about 710,000 clones, approximately 73% were seen once, and the ten largest hold 1.5% to 2%. Sample: memory CD4+ T cells sorted from blood. The subset: CD45RA-negative fraction. The receptors originated from a woman under 40 in good health.

This sequence joins TRBV6-1 and TRBJ2-2; possibly TRBD1 for D (6 bases). V gave up 6 bases and J gave up 7 bases, with 12 bases separating them. This CDR3 spans 13 amino acids. Germline CDR1 and CDR2: MNHNS and SASEGT. Written as DNA, the CDR3 is TGTGCCAGCAGGGTCCAGGGGATCGGGGAGCTGTTTTTT. Protein: CASRVQGIGELFF.

J is TRBJ2-4 and V is TRBV30, with 8 bases matching TRBD2. Per the germline V gene, CDR1 is GTSNPN and CDR2 is SVGIG (reference sequence). V was pared by 0 bases and J by 7 bases, with 17 bases of the junction left unmatched. The CDR3 contains 18 residues. The CDR3 DNA reads as TGTGCCTGGAGTGTACCCTCCCCCCCAAGCGGGAGTTATAACATTCAGTACTTC. Protein sequence: CAWSVPSPPSGSYNIQYF.

V usage is TRBV19 and J usage is TRBJ1-2; D unclear. Germline V gene data show CDR1 as LNHDA and CDR2 as SQIVND (reference sequence). This CDR3 is built from 14 residues. Trimming pared 7 bases from V and 7 bases from J, leaving 19 bases between. The CDR3 loop is CASNSDARLGGYTF. The CDR3 DNA follows: TGTGCCAGTAATTCGGACGCTCGCTTGGGTGGCTACACCTTC.

V and J are TRBV5-1 and TRBJ1-2; no reliable D call. The CDR3 covers 15 residues. The germline CDR1 and CDR2 sequences are SGHRS and YFSETQ. V lost 0 bases and J lost 0, with 9 bases in between. Here the CDR3 reads CASSLVASANYGYTF. CDR3 bases: TGCGCCAGCAGCTTGGTGGCTTCAGCTAACTATGGCTACACCTTC.

This chain joins TRBV28 and TRBJ2-4, with 12 positions matching TRBD2. The germline gives CDR1 MDHEN, CDR2 SYDVKM. V lost 2 bases and J lost 4; bases outside the gene matches: 3. The CDR3 spans 16 residues. CDR3 nucleotide sequence: TGTGCCAGCAGTTTAGCGGGACTAGCGGGTAAAAACATTCAGTACTTC. It yields the protein CASSLAGLAGKNIQYF.

A remark on this clone: This same CDR3 is encoded by further DNA sequences in the sample. This chain joins TRBV11-2 and TRBJ1-5; D is unclear. The germline V and J ends were trimmed by 0 bases and 5 bases, with 5 bases remaining between them. This CDR3 comprises 13 residues. Germline V gene sequence: CDR1 SGHAT, CDR2 FQNNGV. The CDR3: CASSLDRDQPQHF. Written as DNA, the CDR3 is TGTGCCAGCAGCTTAGACCGGGATCAGCCCCAGCATTTT. The full variable domain, rest sourced from reference TRBV11-2 and TRBJ1-5, is EAGVAQSPRYKIIEKRQSVAFWCNPISGHATLYWYQQILGQGPKLLIQFQNNGVVDDSQLPKDRFSAERLKGVDSTLKIQPAKLEDSAVYLCASSLDRDQPQHFGDGTRLSIL.

The V call is TRBV28, the J call TRBJ2-7, with a tentative D call TRBD2 (5 bases). The CDR3 loop spans 12 amino acids. V lost 11 bases and J 1 base, leaving 12 bases between the germline ends. Germline lookup yields CDR1 MDHEN and CDR2 SYDVKM. CDR3 sequence reads: CASKSGSYEQYF. The DNA of the CDR3 is TGTGCCTCTAAATCGGGGTCCTACGAGCAGTACTTC.

The chain recombines TRBV5-1 with TRBJ2-5; D is unclear. The CDR3 contains 14 residues. CDR1 is SGHRS and CDR2 is YFSETQ in the germline V gene. V shed 0 bases and J shed 5 bases, with 11 bases lying between them. The DNA of the CDR3 is TGCGCCAGCAGCTTGGACGGGCCTGGGGAGACCCAGTACTTC. Its protein is CASSLDGPGETQYF.

The rearrangement joins TRBV29-1 to TRBJ2-7, with unresolved D. The V end lost 4 bases, the J end lost 1 base, and 11 bases lay between the germline ends. This CDR3 has 13 amino acids. Germline CDR1 and CDR2: SQVTM and ANQGSEA. CDR3 in DNA: TGCAGCGTTGTGACCGACGGTTCCTACGAGCAGTACTTC. Its protein is CSVVTDGSYEQYF.

The chain employs TRBV25-1 and TRBJ2-1; 7 bases are a match to TRBD1. After removal of 5 bases from V and 6 bases from J, the junction contained 7 bases not matched to a gene. The CDR3 runs 14 residues. CDR1 MGHDK and CDR2 SYGVNS come from the germline V gene. CDR3 loop: CASSMTGLSNEQFF. Here the CDR3 DNA reads TGTGCCAGCAGTATGACAGGGCTTAGCAATGAGCAGTTCTTC.

This clone was detected ten times or more. The chain employs TRBV7-2 and TRBJ2-1; TRBD2 matches 10 bases. J was trimmed by 8 bases and V by 2 bases; bases with no gene match: 12. CDR3 length: 17 residues. In germline, CDR1 is SGHTA, CDR2 FQGNSA. The CDR3 coding sequence is TGTGCCAGCAGCTTAACTAGCGGGACCCATTTAGGGGATGAGCAGTTCTTC. Encoded protein: CASSLTSGTHLGDEQFF.

This clone was counted only a few times. The chain employs TRBV4-1 and TRBJ2-7; D unresolved. Germline CDR1 MGHRA, CDR2 YSYEKL. The CDR3 runs 16 residues. Trimming took off 2 bases at V and 2 bases at J, with 16 bases between the two ends. This chain's CDR3 is CASSQSTRKLTYEQYF. Here the CDR3 DNA reads TGCGCCAGCAGCCAATCAACACGAAAACTTACCTACGAGCAGTACTTC.

This clone was detected a few times. The chain combines TRBV6-6 with TRBJ1-2; D ambiguous. Germline V gene sequence: CDR1 MNHNY, CDR2 SVGAGI (reference sequence). The length of the CDR3 is 14 residues. The germline V and J ends were trimmed by 0 bases and 8 bases, with 13 bases remaining between them. CDR3 sequence (DNA): TGTGCCAGCAGTTACTCTCCCGAGGCTACAGGCTACACCTTC. Amino acids: CASSYSPEATGYTF.

The chain uses TRBV19 and TRBJ1-2; D is undetermined. V lost 4 bases to trimming and J lost 0 bases, with 12 bases between them. This CDR3 has 15 amino acids. CDR1 and CDR2 (germline): LNHDA, SQIVND (reference sequence). In nucleotides, the CDR3 is TGTGCCAGTAGTACATTAACGACCGCTAACTATGGCTACACCTTC. The encoded protein is CASSTLTTANYGYTF.

On this clone: Other DNA sequences in this specimen translate into the identical CDR3. V gene TRBV6-5 combines with J gene TRBJ1-1; D is undetermined. The CDR3 extends over 13 amino acids. Trimming took off 1 base at V and 2 bases at J, with 5 bases between the two ends. Germline CDR1 reads MNHEY; CDR2 reads SVGAGI. The CDR3, as DNA: TGTGCCAGCAGTTACTGGGGAAACACTGAAGCTTTCTTT. This gives the protein CASSYWGNTEAFF.

This sequence joins TRBV11-2 and TRBJ2-5; D not resolved. CDR1 SGHAT and CDR2 FQNNGV come from the germline V gene. This CDR3 spans 12 amino acids. Between the trimmed V and J ends, which lost 2 bases and 4 bases, there was a span of 5 bases. CDR3 in DNA: TGTGCCAGCAGCTTATTTGGAGAGACCCAGTACTTC. Translating it yields CASSLFGETQYF.

This chain joins TRBV5-1 and TRBJ1-4; TRBD1 aligns across 12 bases. Germline values: CDR1 SGHRS, CDR2 YFSETQ. The CDR3 spans 17 residues. V was clipped by 0 bases and J by 7 bases; unmatched bases: 7. The CDR3 reads CASSLAPGQGAFEKLFF. In nucleotides, the CDR3 is TGCGCCAGCAGCTTGGCCCCGGGACAGGGGGCTTTTGAAAAACTGTTTTTT.

The genes are TRBV29-1 and TRBJ1-3; 7 bases fit TRBD1. In germline, CDR1 is SQVTM, CDR2 ANQGSEA. V trimming: 5 bases; J trimming: 2 bases; junction bases outside the gene matches: 9. This CDR3 comprises 15 residues. CDR3: CSVRGLTGAGNTIYF. In DNA, the CDR3 is TGCAGCGTTCGCGGCCTTACAGGGGCTGGAAACACCATATATTTT. The whole variable domain, remainder taken from reference TRBV29-1 and TRBJ1-3, is SAVISQKPSRDICQRGTSLTIQCQVDSQVTMMFWYRQQPGQSLTLIATANQGSEATYESGFVIDKFPISRPNLTFSTLTVSNMSPEDSSIYLCSVRGLTGAGNTIYFGEGSWLTVV.

The chain carries TRBV30 and TRBJ2-4; D call uncertain. From germline, CDR1 is GTSNPN and CDR2 SVGIG (reference sequence). V lost 1 base to trimming and J lost 6 bases, with 10 bases between them. The CDR3 extends over 13 amino acids. CDR3 coding DNA: TGTGCCTGGAGTGGTAAAGTACTAAACATTCAGTACTTC. This encodes CAWSGKVLNIQYF.

V is TRBV25-1 and J is TRBJ1-1; possible D gene TRBD1, 5 bases. Germline CDR1 and CDR2: MGHDK and SYGVNS. The CDR3 has 13 residues. The V end was cut by 10 bases, the J end by 3 bases, with 15 bases between. CDR3 sequence reads: CAIPEGPDTEAFF. The CDR3 coding sequence is TGTGCCATCCCCGAGGGACCCGACACTGAAGCTTTCTTT.

This chain joins TRBV5-1 and TRBJ1-4; 8 bases line up with TRBD1. J gave up 8 bases and V 5 bases, and 5 bases lay outside the gene matches. From germline, CDR1 is SGHRS and CDR2 YFSETQ. This CDR3 contains 13 residues. CDR3 bases: TGCGCCAGCAGAACAGGGGGAAGAGAAAAACTGTTTTTT. This sequence encodes CASRTGGREKLFF.

The chain links TRBV11-2 to TRBJ1-5, with 7 bases fitting TRBD1. V dropped 0 bases and J dropped 2; count of bases not matched to a gene: 4. Germline V gene data show CDR1 as SGHAT and CDR2 as FQNNGV. The CDR3 extends over 16 amino acids. The CDR3 DNA reads TGTGCCAGCAGCTTAGATTCGAGGGGGCGCAATCAGCCCCAGCATTTT. Translation: CASSLDSRGRNQPQHF. Full variable domain (rest looked up from reference TRBV11-2 and TRBJ1-5): EAGVAQSPRYKIIEKRQSVAFWCNPISGHATLYWYQQILGQGPKLLIQFQNNGVVDDSQLPKDRFSAERLKGVDSTLKIQPAKLEDSAVYLCASSLDSRGRNQPQHFGDGTRLSIL.

The chain combines TRBV2 with TRBJ1-5; possibly TRBD1 for D (5 bases). This CDR3 has 13 residues. V lost 7 bases and J 7 bases, leaving 14 bases between the germline ends. Germline CDR1 and CDR2: SNHLY and FYNNEI. This CDR3 is CASTRTPTQPQHF. The CDR3 nucleotides are TGTGCCAGCACTAGGACACCAACCCAGCCCCAGCATTTT.

This chain links TRBV18 with TRBJ2-3; perhaps TRBD1 as D (6 bases). Trimming removed 8 bases at V and 3 bases at J, with 18 bases between. CDR1 and CDR2 (germline): KGHSH, LQKENI. The CDR3 consists of 15 residues. CDR3 DNA sequence: TGTGCCAGCGCTCCGACGGTTACAGGGACAGATACGCAGTATTTT. As protein: CASAPTVTGTDTQYF.

CDR3 DNA sequence: TGTGCCAGCAGCCGCGACAGGGGAGAAGCTTTCTTT. It yields the protein CASSRDRGEAFF. The chain combines TRBV7-9 with TRBJ1-1; TRBD1 agrees at 8 bases. The CDR3 sequence is 12 residues long. From germline, CDR1 is SEHNR and CDR2 FQNEAQ (reference sequence). The V gene end was trimmed by 5 bases and the J gene end by 8 bases; junction bases not matched to a gene: 4.

J is TRBJ2-6 and V is TRBV9; D is possibly TRBD1 or TRBD2 (7 bases each). V dropped 4 bases and J dropped 4 bases, with 18 bases sitting between them. The germline gives CDR1 SGDLS, CDR2 YYNGEE. The CDR3 contains 17 residues. The CDR3 region is CASSPQGGGAGANVLTF. For the CDR3, the DNA is TGTGCCAGCAGCCCCCAGGGAGGGGGCGCCGGGGCCAACGTCCTGACTTTC.

This chain links TRBV21-1 with TRBJ2-7; the table calls TRBD1, which could not be checked here. TRBV21-1 is an annotated pseudogene. The CDR3 extends over 16 amino acids. Here the CDR3 reads CANSQIKGTVPLEQYF. The CDR3 DNA sequence: TGTGCCAACTCCCAAATTAAAGGGACAGTTCCCCTCGAGCAGTACTTC.